Reported below is one T cell receptor (beta chain). This clonotype appeared many times. Its antigen is still unknown. No base-level quality is on record; no much larger clone is a single base apart. The data were taken from a study of T-cell reconstitution after alpha-beta-depleted transplantation in children (dated by TCRdb to 2016 to 2017). Study-level background: The study quantitatively tracked T-cell immune reconstitution after TCRalphabeta/CD19-depleted allogeneic hematopoietic cell transplantation in children using TCR repertoire profiling.

The meaning of the sample's time point label: day 60 (about 2 months) after transplantation. The treatment or condition label, as the study defines it: allogeneic hematopoietic cell transplantation with graft depleted of TCRalphabeta T cells and CD19 B cells. The transplant recipients were children given TCRalphabeta/CD19-depleted allogeneic hematopoietic cell grafts. Findings and caveats that apply to the study as a whole: The frequencies of hyperexpanded clones fell over the following months, and after one year, T-cell counts and TCRbeta diversity were mostly attributed to newly produced T cells. Apparently early alphabetaT-cell count recovery about two months after transplant reportedly relied on only several hundred rapidly expanded clones derived from non-depleted graft cells. In some patients, the high TCRbeta diversity seen at day 60 was put down to recipient T cells and intrathymic progenitors that had survived conditioning.

Trimming at the junction amounts to 5 bases on V and 3 bases on J, and the germline ends lie 17 bases apart. The germline V gene (reference sequence) supplies CDR1 SEHNR and CDR2 FQNEAQ. The CDR3 spans 15 residues, from the cysteine through the phenylalanine. Just CDR3 DNA is preserved here, 45 bases in frame from base 1. The protocol used for the library was PCR. TCRdb shows the sequencer as Illumina HiSeq 2500. TCR library preparation used molecular barcoding, with unique molecular identifiers applied to normalize quantification of the TCRbeta repertoire. TCRdb took the public reads, trimmed them with fastp at Q25, ran MiXCR for clone calling and kept in-frame beta chains. Every distinct CDR3 protein forms one entry, paired with its most common genes and DNA. Present in this sample are approximately 17,000 distinct CDR3 sequences, roughly 7.6% of which were seen just once. The top ten clonotypes cover just over 35% of the sample.

The receptor was derived from a boy in the first two years of life who had a stem cell transplant for Wiskott-Aldrich syndrome, so the T cells may come from the graft donor. The sample was PBMCs, mostly from graft donor cells, taken 60 days after TCRalphabeta/CD19-depleted stem cell transplant. This sequence uses TRBV7-9 and TRBJ2-7; TRBD1 is possibly the D segment (6 matching bases). The CDR3 reads CASSGTGYILYEQYF. The nucleotide sequence is given as TGTGCCAGCAGCGGAACAGGGTATATCCTCTACGAGCAGTACTTC.